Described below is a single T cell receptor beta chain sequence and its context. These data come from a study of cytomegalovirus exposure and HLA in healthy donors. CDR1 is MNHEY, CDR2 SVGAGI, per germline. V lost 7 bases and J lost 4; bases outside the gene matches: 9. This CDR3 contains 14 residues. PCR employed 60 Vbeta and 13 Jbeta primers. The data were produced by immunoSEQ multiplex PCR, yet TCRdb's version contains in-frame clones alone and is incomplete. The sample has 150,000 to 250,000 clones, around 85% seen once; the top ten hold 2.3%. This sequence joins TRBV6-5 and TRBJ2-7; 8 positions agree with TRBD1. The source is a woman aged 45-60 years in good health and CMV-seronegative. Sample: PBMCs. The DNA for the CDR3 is TGTGCCAGCACCCCCGGGACAGGCCCTTACGAGCAGTACTTC. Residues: CASTPGTGPYEQYF.